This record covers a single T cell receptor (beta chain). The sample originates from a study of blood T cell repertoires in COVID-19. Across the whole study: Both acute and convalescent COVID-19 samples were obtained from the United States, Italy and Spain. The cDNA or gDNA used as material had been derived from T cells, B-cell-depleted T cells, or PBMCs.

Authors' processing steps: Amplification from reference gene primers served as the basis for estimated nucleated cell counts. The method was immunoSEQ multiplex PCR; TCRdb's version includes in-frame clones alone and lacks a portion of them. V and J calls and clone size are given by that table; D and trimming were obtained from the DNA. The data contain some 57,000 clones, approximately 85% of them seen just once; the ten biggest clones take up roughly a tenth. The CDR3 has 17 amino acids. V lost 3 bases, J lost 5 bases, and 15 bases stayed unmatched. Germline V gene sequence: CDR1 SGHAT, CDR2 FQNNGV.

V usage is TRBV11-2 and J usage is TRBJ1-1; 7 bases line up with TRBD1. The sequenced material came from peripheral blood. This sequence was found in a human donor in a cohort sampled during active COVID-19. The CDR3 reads CASSFLPYRGWDTEAFF. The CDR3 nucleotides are TGTGCCAGCAGCTTCCTCCCTTACAGGGGTTGGGATACTGAAGCTTTCTTT.